This T cell receptor (beta chain) was captured in a study of cytomegalovirus exposure and HLA in healthy donors. The PCR employed 60 Vbeta primers together with 13 Jbeta primers. Method: immunoSEQ multiplex PCR; TCRdb's copy keeps in-frame clones and lacks some. The table has 95,000 to 150,000 clones, around 77% seen once. CDR3 length: 10 residues. Looked up from germline, CDR1 is DFQATT and CDR2 is SNEGSKA (reference sequence). Points from the study as a whole: The analysis excluded some indistinguishable V segments, including TRBV6-2 and TRBV6-3. Most of the CMV-associated TCR beta chains (in a later analysis) appeared to be HLA-restricted.

Worth noting for this clone: The antigen is undetermined. At one of its ends the junction is not consistent with the germline gene, which may arise from a read error.

The rearrangement joins TRBV20-1 to TRBJ2-7, with 9 bases lining up with TRBD1. The sample consisted of PBMCs. The sequence was obtained from a human donor in good health. CDR3 nucleotide sequence: TGCAGTGCTTACCGGGACAGGGCCTTCTTC. Residues: CSAYRDRAFF.